This T cell receptor beta chain was recorded in a study of blood T cell repertoires in COVID-19. Profiling relied on immunoSEQ multiplex PCR, and the TCRdb table lists in-frame clones only, not all of them. The sample lists tens of thousands of clones, roughly 89% occurring once. This clone appeared many times. The V and J ends lost 2 bases and 11 bases respectively, with 16 bases between them. CDR3 length: 15 residues. CDR1 is MNHEY, CDR2 SMNVEV, per germline (reference sequence). The origin of this receptor is a woman at least 80 years old with active COVID-19. The V gene is TRBV27, the J gene TRBJ1-6, with D possibly being TRBD1 (6 bases). The sample was peripheral blood. The CDR3 spells CASSLRYRVLTPLHF. CDR3 DNA: TGTGCCAGCAGTTTAAGGTACAGGGTACTGACACCCCTCCACTTT.